This T cell receptor beta chain emerged from a study of T cell clones after liver transplantation. Study context: Without induction therapy, subjects received standard immunosuppression until 12-24 months post-transplant.

General study findings and limits: The donor-reactive repertoire was only partly measurable in two subjects, lacking donor cells. In 5 of 8 subjects, circulating graft-donor-reactive CD4 TCRbeta sequences fell significantly after transplant.

Sequenced by immunoSEQ multiplex PCR; TCRdb stores in-frame clones only, minus some. The repertoire holds roughly 80,000 clones, with roughly four fifths as singletons. Notes on this clone: What it binds is not known.

Germline V gives CDR1 SGHAT, CDR2 FQNNGV. The CDR3 runs 15 residues. V gave up 4 bases and J gave up 5 bases; unmatched junction bases: 7. This receptor was taken from a human patient who received a liver transplant. Some T cells could come from the graft donor. Sequences were derived from CD4+ T cells from blood, sampled 46 months after liver transplant. V and J are TRBV11-2 and TRBJ1-4, with 7 bases matching TRBD1. CDR3 residues: CASSSRTGMNEKLFF. In DNA form, the CDR3 reads TGTGCCAGCAGCTCCAGGACAGGCATGAATGAAAAACTGTTTTTT.